A single sample gave rise to the 9 T cell receptor beta chains below, sequenced in a study of blood T cell repertoires in COVID-19. The table came from immunoSEQ multiplex PCR; TCRdb's copy has only in-frame clones and leaves some out. The table includes about 130,000 clones, roughly four fifths detected once. The sequencing sample was made of peripheral blood. All receptors derive from a human donor in a cohort sampled during active COVID-19.

A few counts support this clone. The chain links TRBV9 to TRBJ2-3; 9 positions match TRBD2. CDR3 length equals 15 residues. Germline lookup yields CDR1 SGDLS and CDR2 YYNGEE. J gave up 0 bases and V 4 bases, and 3 bases lay outside the gene matches. The CDR3 DNA follows: TGTGCCAGCAGCAAACTAGCGGGTAGCACAGATACGCAGTATTTT. This gives the protein CASSKLAGSTDTQYF.

The CDR3 DNA reads TGTGCCAGTACCTTGGGACACAGAGAAGCTTTCTTT. Translation gives CASTLGHREAFF. The chain employs TRBV19 and TRBJ1-1; possibly TRBD1 for D (6 bases). This CDR3 contains 12 residues. Trimming stripped 7 bases from V and 8 bases from J, with 14 bases between. CDR1 is LNHDA and CDR2 is SQIVND in the germline V gene (reference sequence).

V gene TRBV2 combines with J gene TRBJ1-3; D remains unclear. The CDR3 is made up of 14 amino acids. Germline assignment: CDR1 SNHLY and CDR2 FYNNEI. V dropped 4 bases and J dropped 0 bases, with 7 bases sitting between them. The CDR3 DNA reads as TGTGCCAGCAGTGTACAGACCTCTGGAAACACCATATATTTT. Amino acids: CASSVQTSGNTIYF.

This rearrangement joins TRBV6-6 to TRBJ1-4; D perhaps matches TRBD1 (5 bases). The CDR3 runs 15 residues. The V gene's germline CDR1 is MNHNY and CDR2 SVGAGI (reference sequence). Deletions cut 2 bases from V and 0 bases from J, with 7 bases between. The CDR3 DNA reads TGTGCCAGCAGTTACCGGGGGGCAACTAATGAAAAACTGTTTTTT. Translation gives CASSYRGATNEKLFF.

The genes are TRBV28 and TRBJ1-2; D is perhaps TRBD1 (5 bases). The CDR3 extends over 15 amino acids. V was shortened by 6 bases and J by 3 bases, with 17 bases between the two germline ends. CDR1 and CDR2 from the germline V gene are MDHEN and SYDVKM. The CDR3 DNA reads as TGTGCCAGCAGGCCAAGTCGGGGGGGAGACTATGGCTACACCTTC. Amino acid sequence: CASRPSRGGDYGYTF.

J is TRBJ2-2 and V is TRBV11-1, with a weak D call TRBD1 (5 bases). V was pared by 3 bases and J by 3 bases, with 11 bases between. The CDR3 covers 15 residues. The germline V gene encodes CDR1 SGHAT and CDR2 FQDESV (reference sequence). The DNA for the CDR3 is TGTGCCAGCAGCTTGGACATAGGGGACACCGGGGAGCTGTTTTTT. This sequence encodes CASSLDIGDTGELFF.

Of note for this clone: Germline and junction disagree at one end, which may indicate a read error. The chain is built from TRBV3-1 (or the pseudogene TRBV3-2) and TRBJ2-2, with D perhaps TRBD2 (7 bases). The germline gives CDR1 LGHDT, CDR2 YNNKEL (reference sequence). The CDR3 spans 16 residues. CDR3 residues: CACSHGGGGSPGELFF. In nucleotides, the CDR3 is TGTGCCTGCAGCCATGGGGGCGGGGGAAGTCCCGGGGAGCTGTTTTTT.

The chain recombines TRBV7-9 with TRBJ2-7, with D unresolved. V was pared by 4 bases and J by 3 bases, with 7 bases between. The CDR3 loop spans 12 amino acids. Germline CDR1 and CDR2: SEHNR and FQNEAQ (reference sequence). CDR3 coding DNA: TGTGCCAGCAGCTCCACCGGCTACGAGCAGTACTTC. Protein sequence: CASSSTGYEQYF.

The rearrangement uses TRBV7-7 and TRBJ2-7, with 7 nucleotides matching TRBD2. V lost 3 bases and J lost 5; bases outside the gene matches: 4. This CDR3 is 13 amino acids long. Germline V CDR1 and CDR2: SSHAT, FNYEAQ (reference sequence). The DNA for the CDR3 is TGTGCCAGCAGCTTGGGAGGGTACAACGAGCAGTACTTC. This gives the protein CASSLGGYNEQYF.